These 27 T cell receptor beta chains were all obtained from the same sample, sequenced in a study of tumor-infiltrating lymphocytes in primary liver carcinoma. Alongside blood RNA obtained from unsorted whole blood, germline DNA was also extracted. Researchers generated TCR beta cDNA from around 0.55 ug of total RNA, relying on a constant-region primer. Generation of the TCR beta libraries relied on three nested multiplex PCR rounds using slightly modified ARM-PCR. Running around 10 cycles apiece, the first two PCR rounds relied on TRBV1-TRBV30 forward primers together with a C-beta reverse primer. TCRdb re-called the multiplex PCR reads through MiXCR, storing one row per CDR3 protein. The sample carries about 300,000 distinct CDR3 sequences, around three fifths recorded once. Material: peripheral blood. The origin of the receptors is a man aged 35-49 years with primary liver carcinoma and hepatitis B virus infection.

This clonotype occurred many times. The V and J genes are TRBV6-2 or TRBV6-3 and TRBJ2-1; D is unclear. CDR1 and CDR2 (germline): MNHEY, SVGEGT. Trimming took off 5 bases at V and 3 bases at J, with 14 bases between the two ends. The CDR3 sequence is 15 residues long. CDR3 DNA sequence: TGTGCCAGCAGTACCAATCTCAGATTCTACAATGAGCAGTTCTTC. This translates into CASSTNLRFYNEQFF.

This chain uses TRBV4-3 with TRBJ2-1, with D perhaps TRBD2 (5 bases). CDR1 and CDR2 from the germline V gene are LGHNA and YSLEER. The CDR3 is 20 amino acids. V dropped 2 bases and J dropped 0 bases, with 23 bases sitting between them. This CDR3 reads CASSQNALVIFGCSYNEQFF. In nucleotides, the CDR3 is TGCGCCAGCAGCCAAAATGCACTAGTGATCTTTGGGTGCTCCTACAATGAGCAGTTCTTC.

The chain recombines TRBV20-1 with TRBJ2-5, with D possibly being TRBD1 or TRBD2 (6 bases each). The CDR3 has 11 amino acids. CDR1 is DFQATT and CDR2 is SNEGSKA in the germline V gene (reference sequence). Deletions cut 6 bases from V and 4 bases from J, with 9 bases between. CDR3 loop: CSAGGAETQYF. The CDR3 coding sequence is TGCAGTGCGGGGGGCGCAGAGACCCAGTACTTC.

There are many counts of this clonotype. The chain is built from TRBV10-3 and TRBJ1-5; 8 bases match TRBD1. CDR1 and CDR2 from the germline V gene are ENHRY and SYGVKD. The V segment lost 6 bases and the J segment 5 bases; nucleotides outside the gene matches: 9. The CDR3 spans 15 residues. CDR3 nucleotide sequence: TGTGCCATCAGCCCGGACAGGGCACTTCATCAGCCCCAGCATTTT. Protein product: CAISPDRALHQPQHF.

The chain carries TRBV5-1 and TRBJ2-3; 8 bases align to TRBD2. In germline, CDR1 is SGHRS, CDR2 YFSETQ. J was trimmed by 4 bases and V by 5 bases; bases with no gene match: 9. The length of the CDR3 is 15 residues. CDR3 region: CASSDTAGVSDTQYF. The CDR3 DNA reads TGCGCCAGCAGTGACACAGCGGGAGTCTCAGATACGCAGTATTTT. The full variable domain, in which reference TRBV5-1 and TRBJ2-3 provide the parts outside the CDR3, is KAGVTQTPRYLIKTRGQQVTLSCSPISGHRSVSWYQQTPGQGLQFLFEYFSETQRNKGNFPGRFSGRQFSNSRSEMNVSTLELGDSALYLCASSDTAGVSDTQYFGPGTRLTVL.

Regarding this clonotype: It may be a read error: a sequence one base away is much more abundant. The V call is TRBV6-6, the J call TRBJ2-3; 11 nucleotides align to TRBD2. The CDR3 length is 16 residues. Germline-derived CDR1 and CDR2 are MNHNY and SVGAGI (reference sequence). CDR3 coding DNA: TGTCCCAGCACCGATGGTAGCGGGAGGGACACAGATACGCAGTATTTT. Its protein is CPSTDGSGRDTDTQYF.

J is TRBJ2-5 and V is TRBV7-3; D is unresolved. Germline CDR1 is SGHTA and CDR2 is FQGTGA. This CDR3 comprises 16 residues. Trimming removed 2 bases at V and 2 bases at J, with 15 bases between. CDR3 nucleotide sequence: TGTGCCAGCAGCTTAGGGATTTACCCGGCACAAGAGACCCAGTACTTC. It translates to CASSLGIYPAQETQYF.

The CDR3 bases are TGTGCCAGCAGCTTATTTTCGGGACAGAGCACAGATACGCAGTATTTT. It encodes CASSLFSGQSTDTQYF. This chain connects TRBV5-6 to TRBJ2-3; 7 bases match TRBD1. Trimming removed 2 bases from V and 0 bases from J; junction bases left unmatched: 6. This CDR3 is built from 16 residues. Germline lookup yields CDR1 SGHDT and CDR2 YYEEEE.

This clonotype was found many times. V is TRBV5-4 and J is TRBJ2-1; 10 nucleotides align to TRBD2. Germline V CDR1 and CDR2: SGHNT, YYREEE (reference sequence). J lost 4 bases, V lost 0 bases, and 1 base had no gene match. The CDR3 loop spans 15 amino acids. DNA for the CDR3: TGTGCCAGCAGCTTGGTAGCGGGGGGATACAATGAGCAGTTCTTC. Translating gives CASSLVAGGYNEQFF.

With respect to this clonotype: A read error is possible here, since a much larger clone lies one base away. This CDR3 is CASSYSGTGLHDQYF. The DNA of the CDR3 is TGTGCCAGCAGTTACTCCGGGACAGGTTTACACGATCAGTACTTC. This chain uses TRBV12-3 or TRBV12-4 with TRBJ2-7; 8 positions agree with TRBD1. This CDR3 is 15 amino acids long.

There are many counts of this clonotype. V gene TRBV12-3 or TRBV12-4 combines with J gene TRBJ2-1, with TRBD2 matching over 8 bases. V lost 4 bases to trimming and J lost 8 bases; unmatched junction nucleotides: 10. The CDR3 is 15 residues long. CDR3 bases: TGTGCCAGCAGTTCAAACGCCCGGGGGGGCTATGAGCAGTTCTTC. Protein: CASSSNARGGYEQFF.

Regarding this clonotype: Because it lacks the conserved phenylalanine or tryptophan at the end, this CDR3 is likely a read error. This chain joins TRBV29-1 and TRBJ2-1; 11 positions match TRBD2. Germline loops: CDR1 SQVTM, CDR2 ANQGSEA. This CDR3 contains 15 residues. The DNA for the CDR3 is TGCAGTGTTTTAAACCGACTAGCGGGATTTCTCGGGCAGTTCTCC. It codes for CSVLNRLAGFLGQFS.

This clonotype came up many times. The chain links TRBV4-2 to TRBJ1-3; TRBD1 matches 7 bases. V was clipped by 3 bases and J by 2 bases; unmatched bases: 10. The CDR3 loop spans 17 amino acids. Germline V CDR1 and CDR2: LGHNA, YNFKEQ. This chain's CDR3 is CASSHPINQGAGNTIYF. In DNA form, the CDR3 reads TGTGCCAGCAGCCACCCTATTAACCAGGGGGCTGGAAACACCATATATTTT.

This clonotype was seen ten or more times. The chain has TRBV5-5 and TRBJ2-7; no definite D call. The germline gives CDR1 SGHKS, CDR2 YYEKEE (reference sequence). This CDR3 is 16 amino acids long. V lost 0 bases, J lost 3 bases, and 16 bases lay in between. The DNA of the CDR3 is TGTGCCAGCAGCTTGGATCGGACCGTCGGGCTCTACGAGCAGTACTTC. Amino acids: CASSLDRTVGLYEQYF.

The chain links TRBV5-6 to TRBJ1-6; TRBD1 is a possible D gene (5 bases). Trimming removed 4 bases at V and 5 bases at J, with 13 bases between. This CDR3 contains 15 residues. Germline CDR1 is SGHDT and CDR2 is YYEEEE. The CDR3 here is CASSPYGTDNSPLHF. Written as DNA, the CDR3 is TGTGCCAGCAGCCCTTATGGGACGGATAATTCACCCCTCCACTTT.

On this clonotype itself: A much larger clone lies a single base off, so this may be a read error. The CDR3 reads CASSYGGVTSRRAEFF. CDR3 nucleotide sequence: TGTGCCAGCAGTTACGGAGGGGTGACTAGCAGGAGGGCCGAGTTCTTC. This chain links TRBV6-2 or TRBV6-3 with TRBJ2-1, with 7 nucleotides matching TRBD2. There are 16 residues in the CDR3. Per the germline V gene, CDR1 is MNHEY and CDR2 is SVGEGT. V was pared by 2 bases and J by 14 bases, with 18 bases of the junction left unmatched.

Only one count was recorded for this clonotype. One junction end does not reproduce the germline sequence, and a read error may be involved. The J gene is TRBJ2-7, the V gene TRBV6-1; TRBD1 agrees at 8 bases. Germline V gene lookup returns CDR1 MNHNS and CDR2 SASEGT. CDR3 size: 16 residues. The CDR3 DNA reads TGTGCCAGCAGTGAAGGATCCGGGGACAGGACCTACGAGCAGTATTTC. As protein: CASSEGSGDRTYEQYF.

A remark on this clonotype: No conserved phenylalanine or tryptophan is present at the end of the CDR3, so a read error is the likely explanation. The V call is TRBV11-2, the J call TRBJ2-7; no clear D. This CDR3 is 17 amino acids long. CDR1 and CDR2 from the germline V gene are SGHAT and FQNNGV. CDR3 in DNA: TGTGCCAGGAGCTTATCCTCGTCTCTGGCGTATACCCACGAGCAGTACTAC. Translation gives CARSLSSSLAYTHEQYY.

This clonotype was observed at least ten times. The rearrangement links TRBV10-3 to TRBJ1-2; the match to TRBD1 covers 9 bases. J lost 4 bases, V lost 6 bases, and 3 bases had no gene match. The CDR3 has 13 amino acids. Germline V gene data show CDR1 as ENHRY and CDR2 as SYGVKD. In nucleotides, the CDR3 is TGTGCCATCAGGGGACAGGGAGGCTATGGCTACACCTTC. Translating gives CAIRGQGGYGYTF.

The V call is TRBV11-1, the J call TRBJ1-1, with 7 positions matching TRBD1. Trimming at V came to 7 bases and at J to 0 bases, leaving 5 bases not matched to a gene. CDR3 length: 14 amino acids. CDR1 and CDR2 (germline): SGHAT, FQDESV (reference sequence). CDR3 sequence reads: CASTGTDLNTEAFF. In DNA, the CDR3 is TGTGCCAGCACCGGGACAGACTTGAACACTGAAGCTTTCTTT.

This clonotype has more than one count but fewer than ten. V is TRBV28 and J is TRBJ1-4; weak D call: TRBD1 (5 bases). Germline V gene lookup returns CDR1 MDHEN and CDR2 SYDVKM. The CDR3 has 14 residues. Trimming pared 5 bases from V and 4 bases from J, leaving 11 bases between. The CDR3: CASSPGPINEKLFF. Here the CDR3 DNA reads TGTGCCAGCAGTCCGGGACCGATTAATGAAAAACTGTTTTTT.

This clonotype was counted only a few times. V and J are TRBV5-1 and TRBJ2-5; tentatively, D is TRBD1 or TRBD2 (5 bases each). The CDR3 is 15 residues long. Trimming pared 4 bases from V and 4 bases from J, leaving 17 bases between. Germline loops: CDR1 SGHRS, CDR2 YFSETQ. Here the CDR3 reads CASSQRKGGGETQYF. CDR3 in DNA: TGCGCCAGCAGCCAACGCAAGGGTGGGGGAGAGACCCAGTACTTC.

There are many counts of this clonotype. The CDR3 here is CASSLTGPSTDTQYF. DNA for the CDR3: TGTGCCAGCAGCCTCACAGGGCCCAGCACAGATACGCAGTATTTT. The chain is built from TRBV6-5 and TRBJ2-3, with D possibly being TRBD1 (6 bases). The ends were cut back, 6 bases at V and 0 bases at J, with 13 bases in the middle. CDR3 size: 15 residues. Germline CDR1 is MNHEY and CDR2 is SVGAGI.

CDR3 sequence reads: CASSDYFSGELFF. The CDR3 DNA sequence: TGTGCCAGCAGCGACTATTTTTCCGGGGAGCTGTTTTTT. This rearrangement joins TRBV14 to TRBJ2-2, with D possibly matching TRBD2 (5 bases). Trimming pared 5 bases from V and 6 bases from J, leaving 10 bases between. CDR1 is SGHDN, CDR2 FVKESK, per germline. The CDR3 loop spans 13 amino acids.

J is TRBJ1-4 and V is TRBV11-2; unclear D gene. V lost 9 bases, J lost 8 bases, and 25 bases lay in between. Germline V lookup: CDR1 SGHAT, CDR2 FQNNGV. The CDR3 contains 16 residues. The CDR3: CASSPPRRSGSEKLFF. The CDR3, as DNA: TGTGCCAGTAGCCCTCCCAGACGCAGTGGGAGCGAAAAACTGTTTTTT. Combining the CDR3 with reference TRBV11-2 and TRBJ1-4 gives the whole variable domain EAGVAQSPRYKIIEKRQSVAFWCNPISGHATLYWYQQILGQGPKLLIQFQNNGVVDDSQLPKDRFSAERLKGVDSTLKIQPAKLEDSAVYLCASSPPRRSGSEKLFFGSGTQLSVL.

The J gene is TRBJ2-2, the V gene TRBV6-4; 7 nucleotides agree with TRBD1. The germline V gene encodes CDR1 MRHNA and CDR2 SNTAGT. The V and J ends lost 5 bases and 7 bases, in that order; junction bases with no gene match: 7. The CDR3 covers 14 residues. CDR3 in amino acids: CASSSRQGVGELFF. As DNA, the CDR3 is TGTGCCAGCAGTTCGAGACAGGGCGTCGGGGAGCTGTTTTTT.

A single count supports this clonotype. A much more abundant neighbour one base away suggests this may be a read error. V gene TRBV6-5 combines with J gene TRBJ2-2; TRBD2 matches at 10 bases. This CDR3 has 15 amino acids. V was pared by 8 bases and J by 6 bases, with 9 bases of the junction left unmatched. Germline V gene sequence: CDR1 MNHEY, CDR2 SVGAGI. CDR3 bases: TGTGCCAGCGGTCGGAGCGGGAGGGCCGCCGGGGAGCTGTTTTTT. It yields the protein CASGRSGRAAGELFF.